Reported below is one TCR beta chain. Its target is not known. CDR3 length: 13 amino acids. Trimming left V 7 bases short and J 4 bases short, with 13 bases between. Germline CDR1 is MNHNS and CDR2 is SASEGT. Using immunoSEQ multiplex PCR, the repertoire was profiled, and TCRdb retains in-frame clones only, with some absent. The repertoire consists of about 95,000 clones, with roughly nine tenths occurring once and the leading ten covering less than 4%. The data originate from a study of T cell responses to AZD1222 COVID-19 vaccine. The study, taken as a whole, reports: Seropositive AZD1222 recipients at baseline numbered only five or six. Dominant at 160-218 and 743-854, vaccine-associated CD4 TCRs also spanned spike. Sampled repertoires all dated from after the peak T cell response.

The V gene is TRBV6-1, the J gene TRBJ1-2; D remains unclear. The sample here was peripheral blood, taken on day 0 of AZD1222 vaccination. This receptor was identified in an adult in good health. This CDR3 reads CASNNLAIYGYTF. DNA of the CDR3: TGTGCCAGCAACAACCTGGCCATCTATGGCTACACCTTC.